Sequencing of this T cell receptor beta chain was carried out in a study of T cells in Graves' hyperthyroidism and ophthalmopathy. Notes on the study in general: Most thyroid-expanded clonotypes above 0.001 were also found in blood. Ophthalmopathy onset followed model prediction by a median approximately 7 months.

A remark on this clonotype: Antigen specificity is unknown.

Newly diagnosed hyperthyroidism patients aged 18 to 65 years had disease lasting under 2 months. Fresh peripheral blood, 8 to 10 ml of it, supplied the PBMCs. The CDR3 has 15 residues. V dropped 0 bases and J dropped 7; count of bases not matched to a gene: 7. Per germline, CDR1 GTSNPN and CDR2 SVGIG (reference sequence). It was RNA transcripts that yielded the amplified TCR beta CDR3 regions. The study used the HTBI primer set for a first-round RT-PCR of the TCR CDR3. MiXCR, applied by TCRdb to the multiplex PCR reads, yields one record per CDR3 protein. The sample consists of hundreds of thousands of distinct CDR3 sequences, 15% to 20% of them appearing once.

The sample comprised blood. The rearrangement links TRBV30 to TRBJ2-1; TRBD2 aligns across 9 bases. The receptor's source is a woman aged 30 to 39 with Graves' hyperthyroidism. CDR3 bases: TGTGCCTGGAGTGTACAGCTAGCGGGAAAAAATGAGCAGTTCTTC. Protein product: CAWSVQLAGKNEQFF.